Detailed here is one T cell receptor beta chain. This clone was found a few times. This clone's antigen is unknown. A far larger clone is a single base away, which makes a read error likely. The data originate from a study of T cell clones after liver transplantation (dated 2019 in TCRdb). Describing the broader study: The samples were obtained from ITN030ST, a randomized trial that attempted immunosuppression withdrawal within 2 years after liver transplantation. After a pre-transplant mixed lymphocyte reaction, TCRbeta sequencing was used to pinpoint donor-reactive T cell clones, which were subsequently tracked in post-transplant blood. As an antigen-independent comparator for donor-reactive sequences, third party-reactive TCRbeta sequences were also identified from pre-transplant MLRs. Three of the eight recipients were HCV-positive; the others were transplanted for non-autoimmune, non-viral indications. Until randomization at 12-24 months post-transplant, subjects were given standard immunosuppression, with no induction therapy. Tolerance meant complete immunosuppression withdrawal for at least one year without liver enzymes rising beyond twice the upper limit of normal. A cohort of 8 liver transplant recipients was studied, of whom 3 were classified as tolerant and 5 as non-tolerant. Findings and caveats that apply to the study as a whole: A significant post-transplant decrease in circulating donor-reactive CD4 TCRbeta sequences was observed in most of the 8 subjects, irrespective of tolerance or HCV status. Once repertoire turnover was taken into account, donor-reactive detection showed a significant reduction for CD4 in 7 of 8 subjects and for CD8 in 8 of 8. Conclusions were preliminary, limited by small, heterogeneous patient numbers and non-standardized post-transplant time points. In a couple of subjects, low numbers of available donor cells limited the measurable donor-reactive repertoire. Since no allograft tissue specimens were available, donor-reactive T cells may have migrated into the graft instead of being deleted. A greater decline was seen for donor-reactive sequences than for third party-reactive sequences, suggesting partial antigen-specific deletion unrelated to withdrawal success.

To define alloreactive TCRbeta sequences, the proliferating CFSE-low cells from the MLR were sequenced. In the CFSE-MLRs, pre-transplant recipient cells were stimulated with donor PBMCs, splenocytes or lymph node cells, or with third-party PBMCs. All 8 studied subjects were randomized to withdrawal of immunosuppression. The Qiagen DNeasy Blood and Tissue Kit was used for isolation of genomic DNA. Frozen genomic DNA underwent high-throughput TCRbeta CDR3 sequencing by immunoSEQ, including PCR amplification, mapping, bias correction and internal controls. In the source study's methods: Productive rearrangements were retained, and unique TCRbeta sequences were defined by the CDR3 nucleotide sequence together with the V and J gene. Donor-reactive sequences required at least 5-fold expansion in CFSE-low cells versus unstimulated pre-transplant cells and at least 0.01% frequency. To ensure at least 90% detection power, minimum frequency thresholds were set for each subject based on that subject's lowest-template unstimulated sample. Jensen-Shannon divergence between the top 1000 TCRbeta sequences post- versus pre-transplant served as the measure of repertoire turnover. Two-sided Fisher's exact tests were used to test for changes in how often donor-reactive sequences were detected. Held by TCRdb, this immuneACCESS table contains in-frame sequences only and omits some clones. Under half of the omission traces to an unresolved V gene where checked; the cause of the rest is unknown. V, J and clone size are those of that table, while D and trimming were read from the DNA. The sample contains approximately 6,300 clones, about 31% of them found a single time. The ten largest make up about 16% of the sample.

According to the germline V gene, CDR1 reads SGHRS and CDR2 reads YFSETQ. Including cysteine and phenylalanine, the CDR3 has 13 amino acids. CDR3 DNA only is kept here, 39 bases in frame from base 1. The clonotype originates from a human patient who received a liver transplant. Some T cells may be donor cells from the graft after a transplant. Recombination linked TRBV5-1 to TRBJ1-2; the D segment cannot be called with confidence. Sequences were obtained from CD4+ T cells from cultured PBMCs. The CDR3 reads CSSSLGVSYGYTF. The DNA is TGCTCCAGCAGCTTGGGAGTTTCCTATGGCTACACCTTC.